This section outlines one T cell receptor beta chain sequence together with its context. This sample is part of a study of blood T cell repertoires in COVID-19. Across the whole study: Sources were T cells, B-cell-depleted T cells, or PBMCs; the material itself was cDNA or gDNA.

Repertoires were generated with immunoSEQ multiplex PCR, while TCRdb's copy carries only in-frame clones and drops some. The sample contains 450,000 to 600,000 clones, about 90% of which appear only once. The V gene lost 1 base and the J gene lost 0 bases, with 10 bases spanning the gap. Per the germline V gene, CDR1 is SGHTA and CDR2 is FQGNSA. CDR3 length equals 16 residues. The clonotype originates from a woman between 18 and 30 years old who had recovered from COVID-19. This chain joins TRBV7-2 and TRBJ1-3, with D perhaps TRBD1 (5 bases). Sample: PBMCs or T cells enriched from blood (not recorded which). The CDR3 DNA is TGTGCCAGCAGCTTAGACAGGACCAACTCTGGAAACACCATATATTTT. This codes for CASSLDRTNSGNTIYF.